These 14 T cell receptor beta chains share one sample of origin, sequenced in a study of T cells after yellow fever vaccination. TCRdb recomputed calls from the 5' RACE reads with MiXCR, one row per CDR3 protein. Counted here are 120,000 or so distinct CDR3 sequences, approximately 14% occurring once; the ten biggest clones make up roughly 47%. This specimen was CD8+ T cells sorted from PBMCs, taken 5 days after the yellow fever booster vaccination. The receptors stem from a man aged 18 to 29 who received the YFV17D yellow fever vaccine.

The V and J genes are TRBV11-1 and TRBJ2-7; 8 bases agree with TRBD2. The CDR3 sequence is 16 residues long. J gave up 7 bases and V 5 bases, and 16 bases lay outside the gene matches. Germline CDR1 is SGHAT and CDR2 is FQDESV (reference sequence). CDR3 in amino acids: CASSIPGLAWSEEQYF. In DNA form, the CDR3 reads TGTGCCAGCAGCATCCCAGGACTAGCCTGGTCTGAGGAGCAGTACTTC.

V and J are TRBV5-4 and TRBJ2-5; D may be TRBD1 (5 bases). The V and J ends lost 5 bases and 1 base respectively, with 15 bases between them. Germline-derived CDR1 and CDR2 are SGHNT and YYREEE (reference sequence). The CDR3 sequence is 15 residues long. The CDR3 DNA follows: TGTGCCAGCAGGGCAATAGGGGATACCCAAGAGACCCAGTACTTC. It specifies CASRAIGDTQETQYF.

The CDR3 DNA reads as TGTGCCAGCAGTCCCGGGACAGGGAGCGAGCAGTACGTC. Residues: CASSPGTGSEQYV. The chain carries TRBV6-5 and TRBJ2-7; 9 nucleotides match TRBD1. Germline values: CDR1 MNHEY, CDR2 SVGAGI. The CDR3 covers 13 residues. J lost 6 bases, V lost 5 bases, and 5 bases had no gene match.

The CDR3 DNA reads TGCAGCGTTGATGGGCTGCAGGGGGCCACTGAAGCTTTCTTT. It encodes CSVDGLQGATEAFF. The chain employs TRBV29-1 and TRBJ1-1; TRBD1 matches at 8 bases. Germline lookup yields CDR1 SQVTM and CDR2 ANQGSEA. The CDR3 totals 14 residues. The V segment lost 3 bases and the J segment 4 bases; nucleotides outside the gene matches: 7. The full variable domain, with the rest looked up from reference TRBV29-1 and TRBJ1-1, is SAVISQKPSRDICQRGTSLTIQCQVDSQVTMMFWYRQQPGQSLTLIATANQGSEATYESGFVIDKFPISRPNLTFSTLTVSNMSPEDSSIYLCSVDGLQGATEAFFGQGTRLTVV.

This clonotype was seen more than once but under ten times. The V gene is TRBV6-2 or TRBV6-3, the J gene TRBJ2-7, with TRBD2 matching 10 bases. The CDR3 extends over 15 amino acids. V lost 7 bases and J lost 1; bases outside the gene matches: 7. Germline V gene data show CDR1 as MNHEY and CDR2 as SVGEGT. CDR3 sequence (DNA): TGTGCCAGCACCTGGGGACTAGCGAGTTCCTACGAGCAGTACTTC. Translation: CASTWGLASSYEQYF.

The rearrangement uses TRBV4-3 and TRBJ1-1, with TRBD1 matching over 9 bases. Germline V gene data show CDR1 as LGHNA and CDR2 as YSLEER. V lost 5 bases, J lost 7 bases, and 11 bases stayed unmatched. The CDR3 has 15 residues. The CDR3 region is CASSARLTGGDEAFF. The CDR3 DNA reads TGCGCCAGCAGCGCGCGCCTAACAGGGGGCGATGAAGCTTTCTTT.

V usage is TRBV6-5 and J usage is TRBJ2-2; D not certain. The CDR3 contains 14 residues. Deletions cut 2 bases from V and 0 bases from J, with 4 bases between. Germline V lookup: CDR1 MNHEY, CDR2 SVGAGI. The chain's CDR3 is CASSYNTNTGELFF. Here the CDR3 DNA reads TGTGCCAGCAGTTACAATACGAACACCGGGGAGCTGTTTTTT.

The table lists this clonotype with a few counts. The rearrangement uses TRBV7-6 and TRBJ1-6; 7 bases are shared with TRBD1. The J segment lost 7 bases and the V segment lost 6 bases, leaving 6 bases of the junction unmatched. The CDR3 is 14 amino acids. CDR1 SGHVS and CDR2 FNYEAQ come from the germline V gene. The CDR3 DNA reads as TGTGCCAGCAGTTTAACAGGGGAGAATTCACCCCTCCACTTT. Translated: CASSLTGENSPLHF.

This clonotype was seen only a few times. The chain is built from TRBV9 and TRBJ2-7, with 9 nucleotides matching TRBD2. This CDR3 contains 19 residues. Trimming cost V 0 bases and J 3 bases; bases outside gene matches: 16. CDR1 and CDR2 (germline): SGDLS, YYNGEE. The CDR3 loop is CASSVVIPWGLAGIYEQYV. The CDR3 DNA reads TGTGCCAGCAGCGTAGTTATTCCGTGGGGGCTAGCGGGGATCTACGAGCAGTACGTC.

The V call is TRBV6-2 or TRBV6-3, the J call TRBJ1-6, with TRBD1 matching over 7 bases. The junction had 4 bases not matched to a gene; V was cut back by 0 bases and J by 8 bases. The CDR3 loop spans 15 amino acids. Per the germline V gene, CDR1 is MNHEY and CDR2 is SVGEGT. CDR3 DNA: TGTGCCAGCAGTTACTCCGGCAGGGGGGATTCACCCCTCCACTTT. Its protein is CASSYSGRGDSPLHF.

The chain has TRBV5-4 and TRBJ1-1; possibly TRBD1 for D (5 bases). This CDR3 contains 13 residues. The V gene's germline CDR1 is SGHNT and CDR2 YYREEE (reference sequence). Between the trimmed V and J ends, which lost 3 bases and 3 bases, there was a span of 9 bases. The chain's CDR3 is CASSSTGYTEAFF. CDR3 sequence (DNA): TGTGCCAGCAGCTCAACAGGTTACACTGAAGCTTTCTTT.

The V and J genes are TRBV10-3 and TRBJ1-2; 9 positions match TRBD1. Germline V CDR1 and CDR2: ENHRY, SYGVKD. With V trimmed by 5 bases and J by 7 bases, 5 bases remained unmatched. The CDR3 loop spans 13 amino acids. CDR3 bases: TGTGCCATCAGTAGGACAGGGGAACCTGGCTACACCTTC. It encodes CAISRTGEPGYTF.

The V call is TRBV11-1, the J call TRBJ1-1; the match to TRBD1 covers 8 bases. This CDR3 region has 13 residues. CDR1 is SGHAT and CDR2 is FQDESV in the germline V gene (reference sequence). J was trimmed by 6 bases and V by 7 bases; bases with no gene match: 7. This CDR3 reads CASIPQGAAEAFF. The CDR3 nucleotides are TGTGCCAGCATCCCCCAGGGGGCCGCTGAAGCTTTCTTT.

This clonotype was counted a few times. V and J are TRBV12-3 or TRBV12-4 and TRBJ2-1, with D unclear. V was shortened by 2 bases and J by 8 bases, with 10 bases between the two germline ends. CDR3 length: 13 residues. The CDR3 region is CASSLYKMDEQFF. As DNA, the CDR3 is TGTGCCAGCAGTTTATATAAGATGGATGAGCAGTTCTTC.